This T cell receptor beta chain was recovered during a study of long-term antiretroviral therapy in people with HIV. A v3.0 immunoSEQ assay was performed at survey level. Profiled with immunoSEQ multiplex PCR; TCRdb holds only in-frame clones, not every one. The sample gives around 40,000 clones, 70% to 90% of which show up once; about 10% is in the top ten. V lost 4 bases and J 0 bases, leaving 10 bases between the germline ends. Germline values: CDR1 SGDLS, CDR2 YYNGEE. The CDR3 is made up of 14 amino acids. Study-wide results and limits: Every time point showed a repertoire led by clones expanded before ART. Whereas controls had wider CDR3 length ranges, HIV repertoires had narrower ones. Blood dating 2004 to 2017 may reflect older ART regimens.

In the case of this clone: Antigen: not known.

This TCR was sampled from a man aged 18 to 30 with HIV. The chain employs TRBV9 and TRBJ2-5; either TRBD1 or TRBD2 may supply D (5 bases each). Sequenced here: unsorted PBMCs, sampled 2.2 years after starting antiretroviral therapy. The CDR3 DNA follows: TGTGCCAGCAGCCTTGGGACCTACCAAGAGACCCAGTACTTC. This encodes CASSLGTYQETQYF. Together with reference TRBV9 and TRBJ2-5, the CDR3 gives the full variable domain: DSGVTQTPKHLITATGQRVTLRCSPRSGDLSVYWYQQSLDQGLQFLIQYYNGEERAKGNILERFSAQQFPDLHSELNLSSLELGDSALYFCASSLGTYQETQYFGPGTRLLVL.